This entry features one TCR beta chain sequence. Its antigen is currently unknown. These data belong to a study of cytomegalovirus exposure and HLA in healthy donors. Overall study results and limits: TCR beta chain V- and J-gene trimming was linked, in a later analysis, to a missense variant in DCLRE1C. Cytomegalovirus status was reportedly diagnosed by the classifier with high specificity and sensitivity.

CDR1 and CDR2 from the germline V gene are SGHNT and YYREEE (reference sequence). The ends lost 1 base at V and 4 bases at J; junction bases unmatched: 5. This CDR3 region has 15 residues. In the PCR, 60 Vbeta and 13 Jbeta primers were used. Generated by immunoSEQ multiplex PCR, the TCRdb table keeps only in-frame clones and is missing some. The data contain 150,000 to 200,000 clones, 70% to 80% of them singletons. The gene calls are TRBV5-4 and TRBJ2-7; 10 bases fit TRBD2. The sequence was collected from a woman between 25 and 40 years old in good health and CMV-seropositive. The sequenced sample consisted of PBMCs. CDR3 nucleotide sequence: TGTGCCAGCAGCTTGCCAGCGGGAGGGCCTTACGAGCAGTACTTC. It translates to CASSLPAGGPYEQYF.